The present T cell receptor (beta chain) was sequenced within a study of OX40 agonist ivuxolimab in advanced cancers. Looking at the study overall: At 82.7% male, the cohort had a mean age of about 60 years, ranging from about 23 to 79.

Clones were read by immunoSEQ multiplex PCR, and TCRdb kept only the in-frame ones, dropping some. The sample consists of 40,000 or so clones, more than 75% of them appearing once. The length of the CDR3 is 12 residues. CDR1 and CDR2 from the germline V gene are SGHAT and FQNNGV. V lost 6 bases and J lost 7, with 12 bases in between. The chain has TRBV11-2 and TRBJ1-1; tentatively, D is TRBD1 (6 bases). This clonotype was sampled from an adult with an advanced solid tumor such as melanoma, head and neck, liver or kidney cancer. The specimen was CD4+ or CD8+ T cells sorted from blood, collected in a trial of the OX40 agonist ivuxolimab. The CDR3 DNA is TGTGCCAGCAGGAGGGGGGTGGGTGAAGCTTTCTTT. Encoded protein: CASRRGVGEAFF.